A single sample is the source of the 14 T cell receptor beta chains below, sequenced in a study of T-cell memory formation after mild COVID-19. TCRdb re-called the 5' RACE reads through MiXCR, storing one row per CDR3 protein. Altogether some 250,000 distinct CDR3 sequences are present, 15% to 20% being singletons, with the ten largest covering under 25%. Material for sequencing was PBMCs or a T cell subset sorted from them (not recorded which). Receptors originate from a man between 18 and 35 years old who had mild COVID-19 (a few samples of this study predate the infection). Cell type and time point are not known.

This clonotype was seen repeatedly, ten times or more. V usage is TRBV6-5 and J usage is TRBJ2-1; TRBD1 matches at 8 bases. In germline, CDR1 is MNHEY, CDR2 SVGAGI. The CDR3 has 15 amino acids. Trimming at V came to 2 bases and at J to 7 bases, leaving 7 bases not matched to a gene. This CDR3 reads CASSYAWTGTNEQFF. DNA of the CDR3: TGTGCCAGCAGTTACGCTTGGACAGGGACTAATGAGCAGTTCTTC.

The CDR3 region is CASSSPGTPSYEQYV. The CDR3 DNA reads as TGTGCCAGCAGTTCTCCCGGGACACCTTCCTACGAGCAGTACGTC. V gene TRBV28 combines with J gene TRBJ2-7; D is perhaps TRBD1 (6 bases). Germline assignment: CDR1 MDHEN and CDR2 SYDVKM. The CDR3 is 15 amino acids. V was trimmed by 4 bases and J by 1 base, leaving 14 bases between them.

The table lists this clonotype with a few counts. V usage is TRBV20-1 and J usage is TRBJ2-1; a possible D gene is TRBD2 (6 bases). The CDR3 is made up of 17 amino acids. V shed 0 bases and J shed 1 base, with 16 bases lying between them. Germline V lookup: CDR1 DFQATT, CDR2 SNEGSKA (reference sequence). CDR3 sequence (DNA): TGCAGTGCTAGAGATCTTGAGGGCGGGGTGTCCTACAATGAGCAGTTCTTC. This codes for CSARDLEGGVSYNEQFF.

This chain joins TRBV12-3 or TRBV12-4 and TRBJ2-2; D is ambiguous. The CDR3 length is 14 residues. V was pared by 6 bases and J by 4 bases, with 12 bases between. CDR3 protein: CASRPHDGTGELFF. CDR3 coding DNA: TGTGCCAGCAGACCACATGACGGCACCGGGGAGCTGTTTTTT.

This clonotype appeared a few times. The CDR3 DNA follows: TGCGCCAGCAGCCAAGTCGCGAGACAGGGGCTCAATTCACCCCTCCACTTT. It specifies CASSQVARQGLNSPLHF. The J gene is TRBJ1-6, the V gene TRBV4-1; TRBD1 aligns across 8 bases. From germline, CDR1 is MGHRA and CDR2 YSYEKL. The CDR3 length is 17 residues. V lost 1 base and J lost 7; bases outside the gene matches: 9.

CDR3: CASSRGGTVDSPLHF. The CDR3 DNA is TGCGCCAGCAGTCGGGGTGGGACAGTGGATTCACCCCTCCACTTT. V usage is TRBV4-3 and J usage is TRBJ1-6; 7 bases fit TRBD1. J lost 8 bases, V lost 6 bases, and 10 bases had no gene match. Germline V gene data show CDR1 as LGHNA and CDR2 as YSLEER. There are 15 residues in the CDR3.

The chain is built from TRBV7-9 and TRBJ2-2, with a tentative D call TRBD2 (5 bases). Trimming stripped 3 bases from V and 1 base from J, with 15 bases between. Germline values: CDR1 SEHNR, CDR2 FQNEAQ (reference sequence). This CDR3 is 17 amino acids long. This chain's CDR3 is CASSFVLGIRNTGELFF. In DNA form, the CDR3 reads TGTGCCAGCAGCTTTGTCCTCGGGATAAGGAACACCGGGGAGCTGTTTTTT.

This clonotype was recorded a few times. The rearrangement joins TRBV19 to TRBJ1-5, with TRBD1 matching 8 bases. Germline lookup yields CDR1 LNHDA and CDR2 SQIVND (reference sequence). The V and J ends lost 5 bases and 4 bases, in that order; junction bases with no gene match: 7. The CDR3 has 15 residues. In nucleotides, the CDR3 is TGTGCCAGTAGTGGAACAGGGGGACTTAATCAGCCCCAGCATTTT. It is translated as CASSGTGGLNQPQHF. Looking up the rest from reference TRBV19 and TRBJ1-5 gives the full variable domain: DGGITQSPKYLFRKEGQNVTLSCEQNLNHDAMYWYRQDPGQGLRLIYYSQIVNDFQKGDIAEGYSVSREKKESFPLTVTSAQKNPTAFYLCASSGTGGLNQPQHFGDGTRLSIL.

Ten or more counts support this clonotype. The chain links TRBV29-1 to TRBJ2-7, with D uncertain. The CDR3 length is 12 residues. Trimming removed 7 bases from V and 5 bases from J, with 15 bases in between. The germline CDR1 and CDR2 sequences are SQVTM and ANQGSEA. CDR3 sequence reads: CSANSGTNEQYF. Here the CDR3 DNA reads TGCAGCGCTAACTCAGGTACCAACGAGCAGTACTTC.

CDR3 sequence reads: CASSPLAGATDTQYF. DNA for the CDR3: TGTGCCAGCTCACCTCTAGCGGGGGCTACAGATACGCAGTATTTT. V usage is TRBV18 and J usage is TRBJ2-3, with 10 positions matching TRBD2. V shed 3 bases, J shed 3 bases, and the junction held 3 bases outside the gene matches. This CDR3 is built from 15 residues. Germline CDR1 reads KGHSH; CDR2 reads LQKENI.

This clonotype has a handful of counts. CDR3 in amino acids: CASSQTGRPYEQYF. The CDR3 DNA sequence: TGTGCCAGCAGCCAAACCGGACGGCCCTACGAGCAGTACTTC. J is TRBJ2-7 and V is TRBV16, with D hard to call. Trimming cost V 2 bases and J 2 bases, with 10 bases left between them. Germline V lookup: CDR1 KGHSY, CDR2 FQNENV. The CDR3 length is 14 residues. The complete variable domain, with remaining parts taken from reference TRBV16 and TRBJ2-7, reads GEEVAQTPKHLVRGEGQKAKLYCAPIKGHSYVFWYQQVLKNEFKFLISFQNENVFDETGMPKERFSAKCLPNSPCSLEIQATKLEDSAVYFCASSQTGRPYEQYFGPGTRLTVT.

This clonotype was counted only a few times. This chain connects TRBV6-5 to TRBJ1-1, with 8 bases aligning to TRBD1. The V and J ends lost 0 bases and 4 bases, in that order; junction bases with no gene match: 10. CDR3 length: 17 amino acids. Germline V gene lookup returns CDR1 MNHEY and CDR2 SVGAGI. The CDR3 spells CASSYSGAGGGSTEAFF. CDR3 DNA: TGTGCCAGCAGTTACTCGGGGGCAGGGGGCGGTAGCACTGAAGCTTTCTTT.

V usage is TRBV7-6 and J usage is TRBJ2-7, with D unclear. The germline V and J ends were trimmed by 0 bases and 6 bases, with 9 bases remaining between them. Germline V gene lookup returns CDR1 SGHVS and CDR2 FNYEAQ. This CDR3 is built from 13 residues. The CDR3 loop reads CASSLAPPSEQYF. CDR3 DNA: TGTGCCAGCAGCTTAGCACCGCCGAGCGAGCAGTACTTC. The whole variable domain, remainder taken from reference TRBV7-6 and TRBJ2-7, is GAGVSQSPRYKVTKRGQDVALRCDPISGHVSLYWYRQALGQGPEFLTYFNYEAQQDKSGLPNDRFSAERPEGSISTLTIQRTEQRDSAMYRCASSLAPPSEQYFGPGTRLTVT.

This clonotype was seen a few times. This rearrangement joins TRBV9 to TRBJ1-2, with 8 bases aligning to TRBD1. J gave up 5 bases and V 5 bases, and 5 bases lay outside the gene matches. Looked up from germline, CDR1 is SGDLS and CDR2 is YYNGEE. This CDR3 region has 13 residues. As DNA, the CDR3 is TGTGCCAGCAGGGGACAGGTGGGGTATGGCTACACCTTC. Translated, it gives CASRGQVGYGYTF.